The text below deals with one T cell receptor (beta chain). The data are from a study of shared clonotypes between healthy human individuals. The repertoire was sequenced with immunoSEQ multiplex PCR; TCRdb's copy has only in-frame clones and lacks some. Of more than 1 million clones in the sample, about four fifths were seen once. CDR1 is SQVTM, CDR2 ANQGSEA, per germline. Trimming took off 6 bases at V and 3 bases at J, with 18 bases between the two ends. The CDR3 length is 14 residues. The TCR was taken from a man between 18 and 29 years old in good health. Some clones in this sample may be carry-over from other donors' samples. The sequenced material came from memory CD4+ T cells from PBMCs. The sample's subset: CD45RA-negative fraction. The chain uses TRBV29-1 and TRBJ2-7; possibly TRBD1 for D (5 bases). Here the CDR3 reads CSVISRESNYEQYF. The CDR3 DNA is TGCAGCGTCATTAGCAGGGAAAGTAACTACGAGCAGTACTTC.